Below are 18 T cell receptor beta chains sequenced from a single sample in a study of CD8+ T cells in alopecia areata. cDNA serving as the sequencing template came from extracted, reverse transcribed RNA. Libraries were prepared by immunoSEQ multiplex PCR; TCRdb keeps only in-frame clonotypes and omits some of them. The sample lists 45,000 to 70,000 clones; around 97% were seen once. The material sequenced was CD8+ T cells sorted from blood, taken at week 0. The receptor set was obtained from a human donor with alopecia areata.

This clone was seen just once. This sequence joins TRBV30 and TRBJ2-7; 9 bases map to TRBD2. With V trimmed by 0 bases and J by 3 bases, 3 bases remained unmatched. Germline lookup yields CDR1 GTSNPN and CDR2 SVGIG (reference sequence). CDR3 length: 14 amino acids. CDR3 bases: TGTGCCTGGAGTGTTGGCGGGGGGGGCTACGAGCAGTACTTC. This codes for CAWSVGGGGYEQYF. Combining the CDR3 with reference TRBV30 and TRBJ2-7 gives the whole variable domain SQTIHQWPATLVQPVGSPLSLECTVEGTSNPNLYWYRQAAGRGLQLLFYSVGIGQISSEVPQNLSASRPQDRQFILSSKKLLLSDSGFYLCAWSVGGGGYEQYFGPGTRLTVT.

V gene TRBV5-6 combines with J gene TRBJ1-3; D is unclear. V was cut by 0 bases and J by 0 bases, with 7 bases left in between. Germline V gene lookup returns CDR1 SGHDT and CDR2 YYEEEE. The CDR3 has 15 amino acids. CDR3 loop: CASSLGRFSGNTIYF. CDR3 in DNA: TGTGCCAGCAGCTTGGGACGGTTCTCTGGAAACACCATATATTTT.

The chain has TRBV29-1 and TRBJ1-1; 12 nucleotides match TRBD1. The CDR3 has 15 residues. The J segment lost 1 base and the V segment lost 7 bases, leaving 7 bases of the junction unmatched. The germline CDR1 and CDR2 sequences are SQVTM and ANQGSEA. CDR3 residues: CSAGDRGRGNTEAFF. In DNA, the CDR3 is TGCAGCGCCGGGGACAGGGGGCGCGGGAACACTGAAGCTTTCTTT.

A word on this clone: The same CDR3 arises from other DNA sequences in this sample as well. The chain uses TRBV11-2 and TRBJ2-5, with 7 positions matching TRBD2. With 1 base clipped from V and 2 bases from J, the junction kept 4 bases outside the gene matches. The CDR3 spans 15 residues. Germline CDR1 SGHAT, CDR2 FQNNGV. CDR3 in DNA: TGTGCCAGCAGCTTAGGGCTAGCGGATCAAGAGACCCAGTACTTC. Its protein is CASSLGLADQETQYF. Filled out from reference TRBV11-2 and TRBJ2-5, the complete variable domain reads EAGVAQSPRYKIIEKRQSVAFWCNPISGHATLYWYQQILGQGPKLLIQFQNNGVVDDSQLPKDRFSAERLKGVDSTLKIQPAKLEDSAVYLCASSLGLADQETQYFGPGTRLLVL.

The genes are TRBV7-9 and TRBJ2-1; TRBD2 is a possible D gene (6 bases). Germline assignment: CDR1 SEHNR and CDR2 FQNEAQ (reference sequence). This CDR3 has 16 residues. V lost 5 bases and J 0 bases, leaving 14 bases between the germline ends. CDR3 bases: TGTGCCAGCAGCCTCCGGGACTCTCACTCCTACAATGAGCAGTTCTTC. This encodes CASSLRDSHSYNEQFF.

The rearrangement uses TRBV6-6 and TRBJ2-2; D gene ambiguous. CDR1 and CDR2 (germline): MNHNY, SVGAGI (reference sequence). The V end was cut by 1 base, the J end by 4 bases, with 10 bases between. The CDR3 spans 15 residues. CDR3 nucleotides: TGTGCCAGCAGTTACTTACAGAGCCGCACCGGGGAGCTGTTTTTT. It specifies CASSYLQSRTGELFF.

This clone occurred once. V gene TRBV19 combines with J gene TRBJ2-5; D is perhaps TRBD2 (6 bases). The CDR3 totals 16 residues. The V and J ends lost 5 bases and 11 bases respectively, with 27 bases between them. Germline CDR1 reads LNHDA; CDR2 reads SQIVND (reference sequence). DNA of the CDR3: TGTGCCAGTAGTCCGTGGTTGACGGGCCAAACGGGGGAGCAGTACTTC. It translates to CASSPWLTGQTGEQYF. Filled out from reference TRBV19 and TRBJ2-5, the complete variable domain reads DGGITQSPKYLFRKEGQNVTLSCEQNLNHDAMYWYRQDPGQGLRLIYYSQIVNDFQKGDIAEGYSVSREKKESFPLTVTSAQKNPTAFYLCASSPWLTGQTGEQYFGPGTRLLVL.

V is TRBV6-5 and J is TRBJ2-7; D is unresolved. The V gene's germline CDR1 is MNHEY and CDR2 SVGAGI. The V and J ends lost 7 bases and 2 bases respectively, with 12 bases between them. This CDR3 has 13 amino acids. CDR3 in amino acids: CASKIGRTYEQYF. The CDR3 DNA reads TGTGCCAGCAAAATCGGCAGAACCTACGAGCAGTACTTC.

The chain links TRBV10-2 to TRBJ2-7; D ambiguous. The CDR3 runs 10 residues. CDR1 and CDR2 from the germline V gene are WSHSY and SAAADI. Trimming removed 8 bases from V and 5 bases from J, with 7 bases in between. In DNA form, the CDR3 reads TGCGCCAGCTACTACAACGAGCAGTACTTC. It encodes CASYYNEQYF.

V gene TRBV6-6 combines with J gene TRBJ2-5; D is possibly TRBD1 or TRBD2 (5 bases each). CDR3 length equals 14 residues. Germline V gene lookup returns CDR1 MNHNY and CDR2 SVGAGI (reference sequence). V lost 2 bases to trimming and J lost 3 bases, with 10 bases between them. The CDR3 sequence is CASSYGLGEETQYF. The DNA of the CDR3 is TGTGCCAGCAGTTACGGTTTGGGGGAAGAGACCCAGTACTTC.

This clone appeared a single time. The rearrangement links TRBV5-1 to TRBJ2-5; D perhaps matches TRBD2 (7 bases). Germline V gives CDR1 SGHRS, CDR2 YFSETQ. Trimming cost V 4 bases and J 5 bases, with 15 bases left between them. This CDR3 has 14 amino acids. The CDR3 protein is CASSPEGGLETQYF. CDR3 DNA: TGCGCCAGCAGCCCGGAGGGGGGGCTCGAGACCCAGTACTTC.

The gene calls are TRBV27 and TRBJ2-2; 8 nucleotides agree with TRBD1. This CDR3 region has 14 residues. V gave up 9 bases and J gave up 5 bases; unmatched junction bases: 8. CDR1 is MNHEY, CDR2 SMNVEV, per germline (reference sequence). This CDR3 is CASGQGRWTGELFF. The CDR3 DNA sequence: TGTGCCAGTGGACAGGGAAGATGGACCGGGGAGCTGTTTTTT.

This chain's CDR3 is CASTPGGHGTEAFF. In DNA form, the CDR3 reads TGTGCCAGTACCCCTGGAGGACATGGGACTGAAGCTTTCTTT. This chain connects TRBV19 to TRBJ1-1; a possible D gene is TRBD1 (5 bases). From germline, CDR1 is LNHDA and CDR2 SQIVND (reference sequence). V lost 7 bases and J lost 5, with 17 bases in between. CDR3 length equals 14 residues.

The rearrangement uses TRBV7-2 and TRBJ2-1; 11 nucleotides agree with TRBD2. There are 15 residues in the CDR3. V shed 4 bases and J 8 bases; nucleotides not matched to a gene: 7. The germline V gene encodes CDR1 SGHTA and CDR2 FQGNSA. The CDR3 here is CASSSYSGGAYEQFF. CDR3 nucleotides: TGTGCCAGCAGCTCGTATAGCGGGGGGGCATATGAGCAGTTCTTC.

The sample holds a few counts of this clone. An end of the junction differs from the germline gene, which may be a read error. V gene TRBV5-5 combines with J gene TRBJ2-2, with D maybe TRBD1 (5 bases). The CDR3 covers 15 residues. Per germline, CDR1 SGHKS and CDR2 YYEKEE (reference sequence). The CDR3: CASTLRTPNTGELFF. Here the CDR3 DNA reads TGTGCCAGCACCTTGAGGACACCGAACACCGGGGAGCTGTTTTTT.

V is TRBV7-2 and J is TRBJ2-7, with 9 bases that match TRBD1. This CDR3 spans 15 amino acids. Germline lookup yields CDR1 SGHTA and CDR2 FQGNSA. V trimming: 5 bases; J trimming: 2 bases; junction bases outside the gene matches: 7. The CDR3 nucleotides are TGTGCCAGCAGCCTACACCGGGACAGGGCCTACGAGCAGTACTTC. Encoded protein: CASSLHRDRAYEQYF.

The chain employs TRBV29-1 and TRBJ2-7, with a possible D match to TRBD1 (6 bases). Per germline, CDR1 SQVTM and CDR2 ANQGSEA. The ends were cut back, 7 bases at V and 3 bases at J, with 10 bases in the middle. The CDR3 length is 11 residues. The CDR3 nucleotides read TGCAGCGGACTACAGGGCTACGAGCAGTACTTC. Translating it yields CSGLQGYEQYF.

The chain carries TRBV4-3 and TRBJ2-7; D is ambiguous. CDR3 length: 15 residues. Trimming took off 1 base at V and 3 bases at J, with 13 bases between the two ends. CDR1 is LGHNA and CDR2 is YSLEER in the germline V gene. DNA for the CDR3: TGCGCCAGCAGCCAAGCCACCGCTATCGTCTACGAGCAGTACTTC. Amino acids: CASSQATAIVYEQYF.